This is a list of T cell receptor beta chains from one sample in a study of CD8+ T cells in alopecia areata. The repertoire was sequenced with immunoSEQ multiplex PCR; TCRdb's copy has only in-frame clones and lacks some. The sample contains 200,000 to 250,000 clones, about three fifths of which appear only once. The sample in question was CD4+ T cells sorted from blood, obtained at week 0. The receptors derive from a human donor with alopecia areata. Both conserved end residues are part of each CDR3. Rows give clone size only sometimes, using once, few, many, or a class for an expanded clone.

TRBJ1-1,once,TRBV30,CAWSLDTALKNFF
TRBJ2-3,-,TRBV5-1,CASSLIPGTDTQYF
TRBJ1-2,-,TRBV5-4,CASSLAGTGVIYGYTF
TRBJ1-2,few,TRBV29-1,CSVLVENYGYTF
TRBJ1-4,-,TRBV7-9,CASSLVTGTGEEKLFF
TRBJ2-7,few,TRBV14,CASSQDHEQYF
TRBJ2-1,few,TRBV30,CAWRGQRGNEQFF
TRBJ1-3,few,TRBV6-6,CASSYAGGSGNTIYF
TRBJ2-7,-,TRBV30,CAWSVKAVASYEQYF
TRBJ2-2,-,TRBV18,CASSSVRTSNTGELFF
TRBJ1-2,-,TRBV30,CAWSVYQSSYYGYTF
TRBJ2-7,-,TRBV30,CAWSASSYEQYF
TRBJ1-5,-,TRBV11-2,CASRGRSNQPQHF
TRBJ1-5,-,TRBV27,CASRRTGRTYQPQHF
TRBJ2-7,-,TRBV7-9,CASSSGQGVSYEQYF
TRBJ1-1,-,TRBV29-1,CSVGPTTGRNTEAFF